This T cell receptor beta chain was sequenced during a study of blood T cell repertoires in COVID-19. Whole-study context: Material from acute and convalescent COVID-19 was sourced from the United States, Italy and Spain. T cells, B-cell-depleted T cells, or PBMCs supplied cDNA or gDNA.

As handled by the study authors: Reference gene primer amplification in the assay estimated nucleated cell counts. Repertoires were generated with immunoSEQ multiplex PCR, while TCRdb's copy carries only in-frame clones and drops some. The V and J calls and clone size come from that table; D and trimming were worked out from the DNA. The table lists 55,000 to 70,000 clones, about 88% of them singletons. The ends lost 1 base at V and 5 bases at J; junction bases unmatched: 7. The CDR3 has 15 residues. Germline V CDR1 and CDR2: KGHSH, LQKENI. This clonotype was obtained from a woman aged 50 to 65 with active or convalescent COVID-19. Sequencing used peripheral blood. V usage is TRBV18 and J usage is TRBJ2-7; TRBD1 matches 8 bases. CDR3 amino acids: CASSPRNDRGDEQYF. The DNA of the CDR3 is TGTGCCAGCTCACCACGTAACGACAGGGGCGACGAGCAGTACTTC. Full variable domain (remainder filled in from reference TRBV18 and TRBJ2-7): NAGVMQNPRHLVRRRGQEARLRCSPMKGHSHVYWYRQLPEEGLKFMVYLQKENIIDESGMPKERFSAEFPKEGPSILRIQQVVRGDSAAYFCASSPRNDRGDEQYFGPGTRLTVT.